This T cell receptor (beta chain) stems from a study of blood T cell repertoires in COVID-19 (TCRdb year 2020). Background on the whole study: Samples from collaborators originated in the United States, Italy and Spain and spanned both the acute and convalescent phases of COVID-19. Sample metadata almost always included a de-identified subject ID, COVID-19 status, age in years and sex. The repertoires were released in a freely available public database intended as a resource for research on the immune response to SARS-CoV-2. The samples were drawn from the first 160 participants of the ongoing ImmuneRACE study and from some 1,300 subjects provided by 6 global collaborators. Subjects who had been exposed to COVID-19, were actively infected with it, or had recovered from it provided the deeply sampled blood TCRbeta repertoires that made up the dataset. Where available, HLA class I and class II types were obtained from metadata supplied by the sample provider rather than from assay-based typing. The prospective study material was composed of cDNA or gDNA derived from T cells, B-cell-depleted T cells, or PBMCs. The investigation overall reported the following: The amount of clinical and demographic metadata varied by source and participant and was provided uncurated.

The immunoSEQ Assay, a bias-controlled multiplex PCR, was used to amplify TCRbeta CDR3 regions from genomic DNA. The original pipeline was this. The number of nucleated cells in each sample was estimated by amplification of reference gene primers within the assay. To quantify the absolute abundance of each unique TCRbeta CDR3 rearrangement, sequence reads were collapsed and filtered. For each sample, productive Simpson clonality was calculated by taking the square root of Simpson's diversity index across productive rearrangements. TCRdb took this table from immuneACCESS and kept in-frame rearrangements with V and J called. Such tables lack part of the clones; where checked against another copy, unresolved V genes explain under half of the gap, and the rest is unexplained. That table gives V, J and clone size, and the DNA gave D and trimming. This sample holds under 15,000 clones; around 85% were observed only once. Around 5.6% of the sample lies in the top ten.

Each collaborating institution followed its own protocols to collect whole blood in K2EDTA tubes. For TCRbeta analysis, collaborator samples were shipped as frozen whole blood, as isolated PBMCs, or as DNA extracted from either sample type. The CDR3 covers 17 residues, taking in both the cysteine and the phenylalanine. Only the CDR3 portion is preserved as DNA: 51 bases, with reading frame beginning at the first base. Trimming leaves V shorter by 1 base and J shorter by 4 bases, with the junction holding 6 bases beyond the gene matches. CDR1 SGDLS and CDR2 YYNGEE were looked up in the germline V gene. A note on this clone: Its antigen specificity is not known. No base-level quality is on record; no much larger clone is a single base apart.

The sequenced material came from peripheral blood. The chain links TRBV9 with TRBJ2-3, with TRBD2 matching 13 junction bases. This TCR was sampled from a human donor in a cohort sampled during active COVID-19. The CDR3 protein is CASSVTSGGGFADTQYF. The DNA reads as follows: TGTGCCAGCAGCGTAACTAGCGGGGGGGGATTTGCAGATACGCAGTATTTT.